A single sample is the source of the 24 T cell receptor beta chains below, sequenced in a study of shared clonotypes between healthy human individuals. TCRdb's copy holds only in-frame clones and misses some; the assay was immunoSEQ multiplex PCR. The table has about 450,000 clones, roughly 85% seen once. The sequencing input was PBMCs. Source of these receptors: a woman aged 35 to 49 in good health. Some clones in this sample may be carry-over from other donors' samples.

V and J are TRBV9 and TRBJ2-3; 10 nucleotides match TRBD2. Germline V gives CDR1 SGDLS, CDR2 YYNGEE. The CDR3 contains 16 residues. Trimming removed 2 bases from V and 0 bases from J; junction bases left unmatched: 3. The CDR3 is CASSVSGRGSTDTQYF. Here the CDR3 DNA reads TGTGCCAGCAGCGTCAGCGGGAGGGGTAGCACAGATACGCAGTATTTT.

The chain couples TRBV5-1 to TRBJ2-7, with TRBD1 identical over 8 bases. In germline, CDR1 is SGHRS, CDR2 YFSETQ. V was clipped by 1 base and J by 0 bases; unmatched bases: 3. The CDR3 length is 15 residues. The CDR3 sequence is CASSLQGQDSYEQYF. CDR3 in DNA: TGCGCCAGCAGCTTGCAGGGACAGGACTCCTACGAGCAGTACTTC.

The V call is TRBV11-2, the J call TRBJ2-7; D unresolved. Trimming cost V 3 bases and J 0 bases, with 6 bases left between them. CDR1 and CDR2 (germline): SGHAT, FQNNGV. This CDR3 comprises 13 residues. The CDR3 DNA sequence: TGTGCCAGCAGCTTTAAGAGCTCCTACGAGCAGTACTTC. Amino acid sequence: CASSFKSSYEQYF.

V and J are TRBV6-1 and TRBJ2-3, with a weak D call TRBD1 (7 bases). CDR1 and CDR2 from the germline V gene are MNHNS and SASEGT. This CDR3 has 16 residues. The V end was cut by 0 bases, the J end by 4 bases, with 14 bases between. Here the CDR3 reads CASSEAGGGGADTQYF. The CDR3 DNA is TGTGCCAGCAGTGAAGCAGGTGGAGGGGGCGCAGATACGCAGTATTTT.

CDR3 residues: CASSLRAGELFF. CDR3 DNA: TGTGCCAGCAGTTTAAGGGCCGGGGAGCTGTTTTTT. This sequence joins TRBV28 and TRBJ2-2; D unclear. The germline CDR1 and CDR2 sequences are MDHEN and SYDVKM. The CDR3 consists of 12 residues. The V end was cut by 2 bases, the J end by 6 bases, with 4 bases between.

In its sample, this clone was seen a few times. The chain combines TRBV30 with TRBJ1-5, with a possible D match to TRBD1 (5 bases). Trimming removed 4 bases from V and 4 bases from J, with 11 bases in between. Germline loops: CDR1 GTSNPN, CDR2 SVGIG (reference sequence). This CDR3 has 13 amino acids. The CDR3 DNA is TGTGCCTGGAAGGGGATTGGGAATCAGCCCCAGCATTTT. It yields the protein CAWKGIGNQPQHF.

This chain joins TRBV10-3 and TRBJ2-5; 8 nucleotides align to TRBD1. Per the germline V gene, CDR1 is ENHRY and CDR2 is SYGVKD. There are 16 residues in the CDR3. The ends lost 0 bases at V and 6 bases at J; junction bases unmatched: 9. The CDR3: CAISESRTGTLKTQYF. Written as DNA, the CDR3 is TGTGCCATCAGTGAGTCTAGGACAGGGACGTTAAAGACCCAGTACTTC.

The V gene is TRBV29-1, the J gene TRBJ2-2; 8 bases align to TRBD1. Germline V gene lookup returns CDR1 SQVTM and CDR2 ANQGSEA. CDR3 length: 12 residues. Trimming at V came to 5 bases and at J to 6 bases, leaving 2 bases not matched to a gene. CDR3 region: CSVTDRAGELFF. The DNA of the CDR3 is TGCAGCGTTACGGACAGGGCCGGGGAGCTGTTTTTT.

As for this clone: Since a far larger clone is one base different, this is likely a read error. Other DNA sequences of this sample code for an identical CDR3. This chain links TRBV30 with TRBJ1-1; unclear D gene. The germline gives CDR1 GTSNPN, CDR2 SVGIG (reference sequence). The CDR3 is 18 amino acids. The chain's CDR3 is CAWSASQVRRGSDTEAFF. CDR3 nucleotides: TGCGCCTGGAGTGCCTCCCAGGTCCGACGGGGATCGGACACTGAAGCTTTCTTT.

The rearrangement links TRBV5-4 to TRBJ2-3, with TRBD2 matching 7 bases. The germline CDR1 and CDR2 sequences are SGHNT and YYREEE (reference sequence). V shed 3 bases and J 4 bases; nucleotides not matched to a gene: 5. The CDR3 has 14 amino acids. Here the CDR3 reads CASSWGGVPDTQYF. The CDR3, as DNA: TGTGCCAGCAGCTGGGGGGGGGTTCCAGATACGCAGTATTTT.

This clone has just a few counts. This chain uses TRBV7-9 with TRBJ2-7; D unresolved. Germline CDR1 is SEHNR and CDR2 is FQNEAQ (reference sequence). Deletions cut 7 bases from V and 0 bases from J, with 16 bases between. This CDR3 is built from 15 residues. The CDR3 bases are TGTGCCAGCACCCCCAGGTCAGGCAGCTCCTACGAGCAGTACTTC. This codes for CASTPRSGSSYEQYF.

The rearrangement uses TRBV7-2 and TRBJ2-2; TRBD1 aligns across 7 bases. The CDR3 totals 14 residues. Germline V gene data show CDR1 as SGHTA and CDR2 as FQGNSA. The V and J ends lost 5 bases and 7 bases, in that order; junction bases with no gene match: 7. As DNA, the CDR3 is TGTGCCAGCAGCATCAAACAGGGGTTCGGGGAGCTGTTTTTT. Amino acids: CASSIKQGFGELFF.

In DNA form, the CDR3 reads TGTGCCAGCTCACCCGCTCTAGCGGGAGTAGCAGATACGCAGTATTTT. This sequence encodes CASSPALAGVADTQYF. This chain uses TRBV18 with TRBJ2-3; 10 bases agree with TRBD2. CDR1 and CDR2 from the germline V gene are KGHSH and LQKENI. This CDR3 region has 16 residues. With V trimmed by 3 bases and J by 4 bases, 7 bases remained unmatched.

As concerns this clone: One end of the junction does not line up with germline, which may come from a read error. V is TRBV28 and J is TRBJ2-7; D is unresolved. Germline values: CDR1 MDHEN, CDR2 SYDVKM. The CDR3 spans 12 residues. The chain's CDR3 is CASTRSSYEQHF. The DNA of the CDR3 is TGTGCCAGCACTCGTAGCTCCTACGAGCAGCACTTC.

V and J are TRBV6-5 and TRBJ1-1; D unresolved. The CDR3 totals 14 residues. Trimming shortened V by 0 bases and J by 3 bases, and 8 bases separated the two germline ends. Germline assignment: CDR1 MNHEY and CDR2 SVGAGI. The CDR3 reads CASSYSGRYTEAFF. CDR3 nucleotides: TGTGCCAGCAGTTACTCGGGCCGGTACACTGAAGCTTTCTTT.

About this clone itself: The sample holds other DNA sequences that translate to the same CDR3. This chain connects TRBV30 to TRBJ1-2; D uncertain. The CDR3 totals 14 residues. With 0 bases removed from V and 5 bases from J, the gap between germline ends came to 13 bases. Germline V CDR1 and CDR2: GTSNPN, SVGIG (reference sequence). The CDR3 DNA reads TGTGCCTGGAGTGTCGGGCCTCCCTTTTATGGCTACACCTTC. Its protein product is CAWSVGPPFYGYTF.

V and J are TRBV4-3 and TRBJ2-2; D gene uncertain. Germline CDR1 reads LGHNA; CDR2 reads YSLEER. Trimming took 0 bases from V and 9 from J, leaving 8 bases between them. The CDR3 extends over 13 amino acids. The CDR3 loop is CASSQEGPRELFF. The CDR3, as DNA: TGCGCCAGCAGCCAAGAAGGCCCCAGGGAGCTGTTTTTT.

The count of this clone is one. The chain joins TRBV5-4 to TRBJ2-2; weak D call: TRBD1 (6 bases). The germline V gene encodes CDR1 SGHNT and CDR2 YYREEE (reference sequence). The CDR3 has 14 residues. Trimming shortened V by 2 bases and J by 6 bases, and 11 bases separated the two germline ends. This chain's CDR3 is CASSLGQGSGELFF. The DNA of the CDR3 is TGTGCCAGCAGCTTAGGCCAGGGGTCCGGGGAGCTGTTTTTT.

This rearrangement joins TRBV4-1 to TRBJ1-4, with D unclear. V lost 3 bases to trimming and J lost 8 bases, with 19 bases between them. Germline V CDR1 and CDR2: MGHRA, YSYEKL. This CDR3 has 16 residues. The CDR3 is CASSQRAGYIGEKLFF. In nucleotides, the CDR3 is TGCGCCAGCAGCCAGAGAGCGGGGTATATCGGCGAAAAACTGTTTTTT.

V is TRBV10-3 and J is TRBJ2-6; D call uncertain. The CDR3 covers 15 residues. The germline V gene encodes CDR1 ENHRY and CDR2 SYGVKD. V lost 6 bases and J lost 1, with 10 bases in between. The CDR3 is CAISESESGANVLTF. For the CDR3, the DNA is TGTGCCATCAGCGAATCGGAATCTGGGGCCAACGTCCTGACTTTC.

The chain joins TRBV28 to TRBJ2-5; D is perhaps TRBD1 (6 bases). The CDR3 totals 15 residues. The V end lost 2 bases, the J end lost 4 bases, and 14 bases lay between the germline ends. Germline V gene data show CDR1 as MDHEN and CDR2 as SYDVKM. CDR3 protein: CASSLRQGYSETQYF. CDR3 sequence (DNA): TGTGCCAGCAGTTTAAGGCAGGGGTATTCAGAGACCCAGTACTTC.

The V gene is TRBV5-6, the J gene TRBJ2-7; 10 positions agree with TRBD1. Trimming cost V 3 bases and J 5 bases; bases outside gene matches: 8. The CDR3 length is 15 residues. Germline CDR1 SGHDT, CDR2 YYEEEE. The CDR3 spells CASSSMGQGSHEQYF. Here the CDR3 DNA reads TGTGCCAGCAGCTCGATGGGACAGGGGTCCCACGAGCAGTACTTC.

CDR3 amino acids: CASSTQVNTEAFF. In nucleotides, the CDR3 is TGTGCCAGTAGTACACAGGTGAACACTGAAGCTTTCTTT. The gene calls are TRBV19 and TRBJ1-1, with a possible D match to TRBD1 (5 bases). Germline values: CDR1 LNHDA, CDR2 SQIVND (reference sequence). Trimming cost V 4 bases and J 0 bases, with 6 bases left between them. CDR3 length equals 13 residues.

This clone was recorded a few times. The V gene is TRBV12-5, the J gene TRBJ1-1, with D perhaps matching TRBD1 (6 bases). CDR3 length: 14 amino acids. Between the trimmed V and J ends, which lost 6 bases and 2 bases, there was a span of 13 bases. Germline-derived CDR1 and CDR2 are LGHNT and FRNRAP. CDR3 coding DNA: TGTGCTAGTGGCAAGGACAGCGAAAACACTGAAGCTTTCTTT. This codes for CASGKDSENTEAFF.